The 8 T cell receptor beta chains reported below all come from one sample, sequenced in a study of blood T cells in healthy people across ages. Then a second PCR, running about 6 to 11 cycles, was carried out with a sample-barcoded 5' primer and a J-beta primer mix. Each CDR3 protein is one row after TCRdb ran MiXCR on the 5' RACE reads. In the table there are roughly 800,000 distinct CDR3 sequences, about 48% of which are singletons. The sequenced sample consisted of blood. The source is an elderly man in good health.

Points on this clonotype: The germline gene is not matched at one end of the junction; a read error may be the cause. The V and J genes are TRBV29-1 and TRBJ1-6, with D perhaps TRBD1 (5 bases). From germline, CDR1 is SQVTM and CDR2 ANQGSEA. This CDR3 comprises 13 residues. DNA for the CDR3: TGCAGCGTTTGGGACGGCGGGGGTTCACCCCCCCACTTT. Translated: CSVWDGGGSPPHF.

The V call is TRBV28, the J call TRBJ1-2; perhaps TRBD1 as D (5 bases). The CDR3 runs 14 residues. Between the trimmed V and J ends, which lost 2 bases and 4 bases, there was a span of 11 bases. Germline V gene lookup returns CDR1 MDHEN and CDR2 SYDVKM. This CDR3 is CASSLVTGAYGYTF. Written as DNA, the CDR3 is TGTGCCAGCAGTTTAGTTACAGGCGCCTATGGCTACACCTTC.

The chain carries TRBV19 and TRBJ1-2, with D tentatively TRBD1 (5 bases). The ends were cut back, 1 base at V and 2 bases at J, with 11 bases in the middle. The CDR3 consists of 15 residues. Germline V gene lookup returns CDR1 LNHDA and CDR2 SQIVND (reference sequence). DNA of the CDR3: TGTGCCAGTAGTATAGGCGTGACAGAGAACTATGGCTACACCTTC. Translating gives CASSIGVTENYGYTF.

This chain uses TRBV25-1 with TRBJ2-3; no definite D call. Trimming shortened V by 2 bases and J by 11 bases, and 23 bases separated the two germline ends. The CDR3 is 16 residues long. The germline gives CDR1 MGHDK, CDR2 SYGVNS. The CDR3 here is CASSEARNGLSHRQYF. CDR3 DNA: TGTGCCAGCAGTGAAGCTCGTAACGGGTTGAGCCATAGGCAGTATTTT.

CDR3 DNA sequence: TGTGCCAGCAGCCGACTAGCGGGACTACACAATGAGCAGTTCTTC. It specifies CASSRLAGLHNEQFF. The J gene is TRBJ2-1, the V gene TRBV6-2 or TRBV6-3; 11 bases are a match to TRBD2. The V and J ends lost 6 bases and 5 bases, in that order; junction bases with no gene match: 6. The CDR3 extends over 15 amino acids. The germline V gene has CDR1 MNHEY and CDR2 SVGEGT.

This clonotype was seen only a few times. This rearrangement joins TRBV6-6 to TRBJ2-5, with TRBD2 as a possible D gene (6 bases). The germline CDR1 and CDR2 sequences are MNHNY and SVGAGI (reference sequence). Trimming stripped 2 bases from V and 0 bases from J, with 7 bases between. This CDR3 region has 14 residues. CDR3 sequence (DNA): TGTGCCAGCAGTTACGGGGGGAACCAAGAGACCCAGTACTTC. Translation gives CASSYGGNQETQYF.

The V gene is TRBV20-1, the J gene TRBJ2-1, with D tentatively TRBD1 (6 bases). CDR3 length: 16 residues. Per germline, CDR1 DFQATT and CDR2 SNEGSKA (reference sequence). The V gene lost 0 bases and the J gene lost 6 bases, with 18 bases spanning the gap. CDR3 DNA: TGCAGTGCTAGAGATCCGGGACATCGGTTCGGCAATGAGCAGTTCTTC. This gives the protein CSARDPGHRFGNEQFF.

The CDR3 nucleotides read TGCAGCGTTGAACGGTCTAGCGGGAGGAATGAGCAGTTCTTC. Its protein is CSVERSSGRNEQFF. This sequence joins TRBV29-1 and TRBJ2-1; 11 nucleotides line up with TRBD2. This CDR3 is built from 14 residues. The V gene end was trimmed by 2 bases and the J gene end by 7 bases; junction bases not matched to a gene: 4. CDR1 and CDR2 (germline): SQVTM, ANQGSEA.